This TCR beta chain was obtained from a study of T cell responses to AZD1222 COVID-19 vaccine. Overall study results and limits: The donors showed a predominance of white British ancestry and of females, with possible underestimation of clonal diversity.

The protocol was immunoSEQ multiplex PCR, while the TCRdb copy is restricted to in-frame clones and leaves out a portion. The sample has under 150,000 clones; more than 85% are singletons. This clone was seen only once. Its antigen is currently unknown. The CDR3 has 11 amino acids. V lost 7 bases to trimming and J lost 8 bases; unmatched junction nucleotides: 1. Germline V CDR1 and CDR2: LNHDA, SQIVND (reference sequence). This sequence originates from an adult in good health. The specimen was peripheral blood, collected on day 0 of AZD1222 vaccination. The chain recombines TRBV19 with TRBJ1-4; 7 nucleotides agree with TRBD1. Here the CDR3 reads CASKTGEKLFF. CDR3 bases: TGTGCCAGTAAGACAGGGGAAAAACTGTTTTTT.